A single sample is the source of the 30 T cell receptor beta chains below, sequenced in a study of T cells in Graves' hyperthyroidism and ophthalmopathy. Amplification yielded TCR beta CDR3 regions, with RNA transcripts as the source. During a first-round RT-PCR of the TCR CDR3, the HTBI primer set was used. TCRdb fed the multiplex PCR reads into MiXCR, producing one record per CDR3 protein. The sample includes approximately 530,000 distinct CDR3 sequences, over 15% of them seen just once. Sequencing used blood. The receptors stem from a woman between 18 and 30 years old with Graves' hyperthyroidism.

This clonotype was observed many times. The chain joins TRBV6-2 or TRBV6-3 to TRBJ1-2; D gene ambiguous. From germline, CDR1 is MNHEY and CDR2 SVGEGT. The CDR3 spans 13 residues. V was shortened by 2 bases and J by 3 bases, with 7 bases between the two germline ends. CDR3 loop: CASSYGLYYGYTF. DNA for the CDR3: TGTGCCAGCAGTTACGGGCTCTACTATGGCTACACCTTC.

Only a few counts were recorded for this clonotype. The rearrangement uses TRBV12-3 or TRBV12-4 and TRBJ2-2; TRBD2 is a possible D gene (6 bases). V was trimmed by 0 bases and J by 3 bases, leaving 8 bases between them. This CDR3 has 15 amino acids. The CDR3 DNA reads TGTGCCAGCAGTTTAGCGGGGGGACACACCGGGGAGCTGTTTTTT. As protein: CASSLAGGHTGELFF.

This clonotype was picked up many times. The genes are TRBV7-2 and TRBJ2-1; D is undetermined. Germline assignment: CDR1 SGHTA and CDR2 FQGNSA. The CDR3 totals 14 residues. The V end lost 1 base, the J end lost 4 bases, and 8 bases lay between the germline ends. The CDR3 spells CASSLGSGYNEQFF. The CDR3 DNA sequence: TGTGCCAGCAGCTTAGGCTCGGGTTACAATGAGCAGTTCTTC.

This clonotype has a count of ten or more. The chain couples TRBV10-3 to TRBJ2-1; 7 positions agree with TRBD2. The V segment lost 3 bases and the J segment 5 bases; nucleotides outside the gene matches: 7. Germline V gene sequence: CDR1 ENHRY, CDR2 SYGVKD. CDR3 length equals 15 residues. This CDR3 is CAISDLLAVNNEQFF. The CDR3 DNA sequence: TGTGCCATCAGTGATTTGCTAGCGGTTAACAATGAGCAGTTCTTC.

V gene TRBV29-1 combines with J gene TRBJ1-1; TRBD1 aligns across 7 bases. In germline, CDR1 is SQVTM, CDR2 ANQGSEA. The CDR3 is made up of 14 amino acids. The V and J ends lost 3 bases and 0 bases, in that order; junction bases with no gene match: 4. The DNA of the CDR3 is TGCAGCGTTGAGGGACAGCACATGAACACTGAAGCTTTCTTT. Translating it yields CSVEGQHMNTEAFF.

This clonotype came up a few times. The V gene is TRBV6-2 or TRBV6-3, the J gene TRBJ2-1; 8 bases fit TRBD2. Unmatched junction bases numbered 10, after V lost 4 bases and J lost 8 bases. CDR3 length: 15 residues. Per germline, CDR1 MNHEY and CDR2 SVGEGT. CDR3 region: CASSSGLAGLHEQFF. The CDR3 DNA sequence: TGTGCCAGCAGTTCTGGACTAGCCGGGCTCCATGAGCAGTTCTTC.

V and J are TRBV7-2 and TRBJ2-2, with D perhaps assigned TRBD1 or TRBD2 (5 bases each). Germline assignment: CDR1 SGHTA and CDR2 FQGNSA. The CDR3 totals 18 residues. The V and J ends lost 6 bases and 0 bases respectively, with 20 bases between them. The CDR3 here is CASRLRGPKFANTGELFF. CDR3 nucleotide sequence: TGTGCCAGCAGACTCCGGGGACCTAAGTTCGCGAACACCGGGGAGCTGTTTTTT.

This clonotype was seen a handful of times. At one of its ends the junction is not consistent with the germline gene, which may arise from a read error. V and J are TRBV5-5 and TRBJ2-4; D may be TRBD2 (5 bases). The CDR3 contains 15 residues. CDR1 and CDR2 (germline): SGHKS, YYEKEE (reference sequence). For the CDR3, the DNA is TGTGCCAGCAGCGTAGCCCCAAGCGGCTCAAACACTCAGTACTTC. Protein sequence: CASSVAPSGSNTQYF.

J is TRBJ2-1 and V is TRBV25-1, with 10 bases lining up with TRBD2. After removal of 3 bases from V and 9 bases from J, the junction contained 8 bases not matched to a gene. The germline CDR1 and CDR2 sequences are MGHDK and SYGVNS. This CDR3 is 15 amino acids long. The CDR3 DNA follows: TGTGCCAGCAGTGAGGCAGCGGGAGGGCCGAGTGAGCAGTTCTTC. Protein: CASSEAAGGPSEQFF.

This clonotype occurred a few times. The CDR3 sequence: CASSFRHSYEQYF. The CDR3 DNA reads TGTGCCAGCAGCTTCAGACACTCCTACGAGCAGTACTTC. V is TRBV7-9 and J is TRBJ2-7, with D unclear. The CDR3 consists of 13 residues. Germline lookup yields CDR1 SEHNR and CDR2 FQNEAQ (reference sequence). V was trimmed by 3 bases and J by 0 bases, leaving 6 bases between them.

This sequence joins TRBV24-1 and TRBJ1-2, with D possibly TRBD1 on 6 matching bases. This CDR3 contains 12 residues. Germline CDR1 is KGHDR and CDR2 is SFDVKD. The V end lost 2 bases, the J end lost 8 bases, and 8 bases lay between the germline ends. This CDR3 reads CATSDSGDGYTF. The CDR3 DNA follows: TGTGCCACCAGTGATTCAGGGGACGGCTACACCTTC.

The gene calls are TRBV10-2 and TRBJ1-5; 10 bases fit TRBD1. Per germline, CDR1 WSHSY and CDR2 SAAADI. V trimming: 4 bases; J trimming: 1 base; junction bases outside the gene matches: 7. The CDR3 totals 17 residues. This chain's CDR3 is CASSGETGGRSNQPQHF. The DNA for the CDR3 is TGCGCCAGCAGTGGTGAGACAGGGGGCAGGAGCAATCAGCCCCAGCATTTT.

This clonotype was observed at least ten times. The CDR3 DNA follows: TGTGCCAGTAAGACTAGCGGGGGCACAGATACGCAGTATTTT. Amino acid sequence: CASKTSGGTDTQYF. This chain links TRBV19 with TRBJ2-3; 11 nucleotides match TRBD2. The CDR3 length is 14 residues. Germline loops: CDR1 LNHDA, CDR2 SQIVND (reference sequence). J gave up 1 base and V 7 bases, and 1 base lay outside the gene matches.

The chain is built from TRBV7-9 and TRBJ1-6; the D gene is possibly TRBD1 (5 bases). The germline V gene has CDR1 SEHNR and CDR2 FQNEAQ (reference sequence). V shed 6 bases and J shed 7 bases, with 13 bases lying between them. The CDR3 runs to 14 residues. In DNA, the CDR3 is TGTGCCAGCAGATCCGACAGAGCCAATTCACCCCTCCACTTT. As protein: CASRSDRANSPLHF.

This CDR3 is CASSWGQTNEKLFF. CDR3 nucleotides: TGTGCCAGCAGCTGGGGACAGACTAATGAAAAACTGTTTTTT. The rearrangement uses TRBV7-9 and TRBJ1-4; TRBD1 matches 7 bases. The CDR3 length is 14 residues. The V gene's germline CDR1 is SEHNR and CDR2 FQNEAQ (reference sequence). J lost 2 bases, V lost 4 bases, and 1 base had no gene match.

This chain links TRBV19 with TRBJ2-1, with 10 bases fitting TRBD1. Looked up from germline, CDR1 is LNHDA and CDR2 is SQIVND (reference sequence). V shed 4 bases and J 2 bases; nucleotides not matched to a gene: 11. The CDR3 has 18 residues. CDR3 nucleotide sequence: TGTGCCAGTAGTACGGACAGGGGGGTTTTGGCGGCCTACAATGAGCAGTTCTTC. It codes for CASSTDRGVLAAYNEQFF.

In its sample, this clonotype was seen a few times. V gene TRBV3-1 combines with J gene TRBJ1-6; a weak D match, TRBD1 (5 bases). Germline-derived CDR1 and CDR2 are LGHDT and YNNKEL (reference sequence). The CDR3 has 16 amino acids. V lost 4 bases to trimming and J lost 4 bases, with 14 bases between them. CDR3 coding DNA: TGTGCCAGCAGCCGGGGGACGGCGCTTTATAATTCACCCCTCCACTTT. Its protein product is CASSRGTALYNSPLHF.

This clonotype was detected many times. The CDR3 here is CASSRTDTQYF. CDR3 bases: TGTGCCAGCAGCCGCACAGATACGCAGTATTTT. V and J are TRBV11-3 and TRBJ2-3, with D unclear. The CDR3 loop spans 11 amino acids. Germline lookup yields CDR1 SGHNT and CDR2 YENEEA. The V and J ends lost 5 bases and 1 base respectively, with 1 base between them.

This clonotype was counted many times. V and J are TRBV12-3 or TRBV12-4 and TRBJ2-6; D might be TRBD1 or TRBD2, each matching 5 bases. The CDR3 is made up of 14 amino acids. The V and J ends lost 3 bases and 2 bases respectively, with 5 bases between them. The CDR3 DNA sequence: TGTGCCAGCAGTTTGGGACCTGGGGCCAACGTCCTGACTTTC. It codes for CASSLGPGANVLTF.

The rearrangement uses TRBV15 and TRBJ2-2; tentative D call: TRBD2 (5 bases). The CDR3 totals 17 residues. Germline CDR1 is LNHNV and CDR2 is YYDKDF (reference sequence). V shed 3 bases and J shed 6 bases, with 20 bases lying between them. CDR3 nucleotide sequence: TGTGCCACCAGCAGGCCGGGGATAGGGCGATCCGCCGGGGAGCTGTTTTTT. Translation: CATSRPGIGRSAGELFF.

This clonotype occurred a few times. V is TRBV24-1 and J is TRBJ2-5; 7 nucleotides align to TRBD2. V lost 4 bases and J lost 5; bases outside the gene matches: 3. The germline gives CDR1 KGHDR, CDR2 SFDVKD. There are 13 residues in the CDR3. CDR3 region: CATSEGGVETQYF. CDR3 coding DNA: TGTGCCACCAGTGAGGGGGGGGTGGAGACCCAGTACTTC.

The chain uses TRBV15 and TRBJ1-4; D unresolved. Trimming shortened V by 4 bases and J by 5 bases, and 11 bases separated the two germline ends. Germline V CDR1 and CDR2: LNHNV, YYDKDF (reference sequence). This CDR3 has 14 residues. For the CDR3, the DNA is TGTGCCACCAGCATAGGTCGGCCGAATGAAAAACTGTTTTTT. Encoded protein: CATSIGRPNEKLFF.

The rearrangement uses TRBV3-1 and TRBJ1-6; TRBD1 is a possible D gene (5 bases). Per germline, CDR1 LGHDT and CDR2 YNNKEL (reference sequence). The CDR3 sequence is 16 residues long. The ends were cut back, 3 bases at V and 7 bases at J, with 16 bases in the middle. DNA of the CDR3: TGTGCCAGCAGCCACCGACGGAACAGGTTGAATTCACCCCTCCACTTT. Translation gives CASSHRRNRLNSPLHF.

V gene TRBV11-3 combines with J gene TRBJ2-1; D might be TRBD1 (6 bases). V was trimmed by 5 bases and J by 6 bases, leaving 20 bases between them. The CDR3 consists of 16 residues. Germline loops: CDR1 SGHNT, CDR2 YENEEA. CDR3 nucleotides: TGTGCCAGCAGCCTCGGGGTAGCGAGAGGGGGCAATGAGCAGTTCTTC. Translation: CASSLGVARGGNEQFF.

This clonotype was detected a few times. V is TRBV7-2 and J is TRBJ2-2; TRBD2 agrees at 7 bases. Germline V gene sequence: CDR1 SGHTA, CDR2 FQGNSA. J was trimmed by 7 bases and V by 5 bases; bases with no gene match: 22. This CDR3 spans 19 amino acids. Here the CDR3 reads CASSKIRKGREVVNGELFF. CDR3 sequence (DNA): TGTGCCAGCAGCAAAATACGAAAGGGGAGGGAGGTTGTGAACGGGGAGCTGTTTTTT.

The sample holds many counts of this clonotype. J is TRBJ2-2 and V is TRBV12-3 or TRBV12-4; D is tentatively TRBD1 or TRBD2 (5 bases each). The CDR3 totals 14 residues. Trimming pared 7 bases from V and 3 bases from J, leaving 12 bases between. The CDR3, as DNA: TGTGCCAGCATTGGGGGAGTCGACACCGGGGAGCTGTTTTTT. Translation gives CASIGGVDTGELFF.

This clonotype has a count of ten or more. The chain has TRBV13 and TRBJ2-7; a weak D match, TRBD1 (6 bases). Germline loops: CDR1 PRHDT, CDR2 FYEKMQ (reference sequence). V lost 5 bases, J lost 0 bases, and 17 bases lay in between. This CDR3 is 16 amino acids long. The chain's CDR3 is CASSGKRTVNSYEQYF. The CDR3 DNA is TGTGCCAGCAGCGGAAAGCGGACAGTAAACTCCTACGAGCAGTACTTC.

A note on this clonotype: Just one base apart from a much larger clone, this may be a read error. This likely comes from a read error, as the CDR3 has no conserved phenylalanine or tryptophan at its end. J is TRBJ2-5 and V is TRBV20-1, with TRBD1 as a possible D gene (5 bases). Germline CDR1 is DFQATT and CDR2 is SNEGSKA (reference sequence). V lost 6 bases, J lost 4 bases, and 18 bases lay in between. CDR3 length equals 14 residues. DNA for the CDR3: TGCAGTGCCGCTAAAGGGGCTAGTCGAGAGACCCAGTACCTC. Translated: CSAAKGASRETQYL.

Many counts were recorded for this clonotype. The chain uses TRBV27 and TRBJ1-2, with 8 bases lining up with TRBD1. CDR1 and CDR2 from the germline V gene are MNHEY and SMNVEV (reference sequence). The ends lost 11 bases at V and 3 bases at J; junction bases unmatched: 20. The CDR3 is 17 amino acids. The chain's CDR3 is CALTGGAGGAFDYGYTF. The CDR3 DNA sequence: TGTGCCCTCACAGGGGGGGCAGGGGGCGCGTTTGACTATGGCTACACCTTC.

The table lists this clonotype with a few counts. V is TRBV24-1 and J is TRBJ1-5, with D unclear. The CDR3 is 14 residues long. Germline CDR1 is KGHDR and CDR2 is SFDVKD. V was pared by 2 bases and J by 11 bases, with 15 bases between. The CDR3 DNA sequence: TGTGCCACCAGTGATTCGGTAGCCAGTGGGGCCCAGCATTTT. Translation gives CATSDSVASGAQHF.